The next 14 T cell receptor beta chains were all read from a single sample in a study of blood T cells in healthy people across ages. The authors ran a second PCR of 7 to 11 cycles using a sample-barcoded 5' primer and a J-beta primer mix. TCRdb re-analysed the 5' RACE reads in MiXCR, keeping a single row per CDR3 protein. The table has about 1,500,000 distinct CDR3 sequences, roughly 40% seen once. The sample taken for sequencing was blood. The origin of the receptors is a woman aged 18-29 years in good health.

This clonotype occurred many times. The rearrangement links TRBV12-3 or TRBV12-4 to TRBJ2-1, with 10 bases that match TRBD2. The CDR3 has 15 amino acids. V was pared by 1 base and J by 7 bases, with 4 bases of the junction left unmatched. The CDR3 reads CASSLGLAGENEQFF. For the CDR3, the DNA is TGTGCCAGCAGTTTAGGGCTAGCGGGAGAGAATGAGCAGTTCTTC.

This chain links TRBV20-1 with TRBJ2-5; perhaps TRBD2 as D (6 bases). The V end was cut by 3 bases, the J end by 2 bases, with 19 bases between. The CDR3 has 16 residues. Looked up from germline, CDR1 is DFQATT and CDR2 is SNEGSKA (reference sequence). The CDR3 region is CSASDPSGLQQETQYF. In DNA, the CDR3 is TGCAGTGCTAGTGACCCAAGCGGACTACAGCAAGAGACCCAGTACTTC.

There are a few counts of this clonotype. This chain connects TRBV25-1 to TRBJ2-1, with D perhaps TRBD2 (6 bases). The CDR3 has 13 residues. Trimming took off 4 bases at V and 7 bases at J, with 11 bases between the two ends. The germline V gene has CDR1 MGHDK and CDR2 SYGVNS. The CDR3 nucleotides are TGTGCCAGCAGTGCCCTGGCGGGGAATGAGCAGTTCTTC. The encoded protein is CASSALAGNEQFF.

V is TRBV5-6 and J is TRBJ2-1; 7 positions agree with TRBD2. The ends lost 3 bases at V and 1 base at J; junction bases unmatched: 19. CDR1 and CDR2 from the germline V gene are SGHDT and YYEEEE. This CDR3 has 20 residues. CDR3 sequence reads: CASSSPLGLGAPGSYNEQFF. The DNA for the CDR3 is TGTGCCAGCAGCTCCCCTCTCGGACTAGGGGCCCCTGGGTCCTACAATGAGCAGTTCTTC. The variable domain in full, with the rest retrieved from reference TRBV5-6 and TRBJ2-1, is DAGVTQSPTHLIKTRGQQVTLRCSPKSGHDTVSWYQQALGQGPQFIFQYYEEEERQRGNFPDRFSGHQFPNYSSELNVNALLLGDSALYLCASSSPLGLGAPGSYNEQFFGPGTRLTVL.

V usage is TRBV6-2 or TRBV6-3 and J usage is TRBJ2-3; 7 bases fit TRBD2. Germline CDR1 and CDR2: MNHEY and SVGEGT. The V segment lost 6 bases and the J segment 6 bases; nucleotides outside the gene matches: 9. This CDR3 spans 14 amino acids. CDR3 nucleotides: TGTGCCAGCAGGAAAGGACTAGTCACCGATACGCAGTATTTT. Translation gives CASRKGLVTDTQYF.

V gene TRBV5-1 combines with J gene TRBJ2-7; TRBD2 agrees at 9 bases. Germline-derived CDR1 and CDR2 are SGHRS and YFSETQ. V shed 3 bases, J shed 7 bases, and the junction held 14 bases outside the gene matches. The CDR3 spans 16 residues. The CDR3 DNA reads as TGCGCCAGCAGCTCTTCGGGCGGGGGGGATAACAATGAGCAGTACTTC. As protein: CASSSSGGGDNNEQYF.

This chain's CDR3 is CSAGDRGRRNEQFF. CDR3 sequence (DNA): TGCAGTGCTGGGGACAGGGGGCGACGGAATGAGCAGTTCTTC. The chain joins TRBV20-1 to TRBJ2-1, with TRBD1 identical over 12 bases. V shed 5 bases, J shed 7 bases, and the junction held 6 bases outside the gene matches. The germline gives CDR1 DFQATT, CDR2 SNEGSKA (reference sequence). CDR3 length: 14 residues.

The gene calls are TRBV12-3 or TRBV12-4 and TRBJ1-2; D gene uncertain. CDR3 size: 15 residues. V was clipped by 1 base and J by 2 bases, with 11 bases between them. The CDR3 protein is CASSLGLQVNYGYTF. The CDR3 coding sequence is TGTGCCAGCAGTTTAGGACTCCAGGTGAACTATGGCTACACCTTC.

J is TRBJ2-3 and V is TRBV5-1, with D hard to call. The ends were cut back, 3 bases at V and 6 bases at J, with 20 bases in the middle. CDR1 is SGHRS, CDR2 YFSETQ, per germline. This CDR3 is built from 16 residues. CDR3 sequence (DNA): TGCGCCAGCAGCTCTTCGGGTCACTCTCCGGCGGATACGCAGTATTTT. This gives the protein CASSSSGHSPADTQYF. Full variable domain (remainder filled in from reference TRBV5-1 and TRBJ2-3): KAGVTQTPRYLIKTRGQQVTLSCSPISGHRSVSWYQQTPGQGLQFLFEYFSETQRNKGNFPGRFSGRQFSNSRSEMNVSTLELGDSALYLCASSSSGHSPADTQYFGPGTRLTVL.

In this sample, this clonotype turned up many times. The rearrangement joins TRBV10-3 to TRBJ1-2; 8 nucleotides line up with TRBD1. The CDR3 contains 14 residues. V dropped 0 bases and J dropped 8; count of bases not matched to a gene: 5. Germline CDR1 and CDR2: ENHRY and SYGVKD. The CDR3 sequence: CAISESDRAGGYTF. CDR3 DNA sequence: TGTGCCATCAGTGAGTCGGACAGGGCGGGCGGCTACACCTTC.

The chain joins TRBV10-3 to TRBJ1-3; weak D call: TRBD1 (5 bases). This CDR3 has 14 residues. The germline V gene encodes CDR1 ENHRY and CDR2 SYGVKD. With 3 bases removed from V and 0 bases from J, the gap between germline ends came to 6 bases. CDR3 residues: CAISEGDSGNTIYF. CDR3 bases: TGTGCCATCAGTGAAGGGGACTCTGGAAACACCATATATTTT.

This sequence joins TRBV7-2 and TRBJ2-1; D unresolved. Per germline, CDR1 SGHTA and CDR2 FQGNSA. This CDR3 has 14 residues. Trimming left V 1 base short and J 3 bases short, with 7 bases between. The CDR3 sequence: CASSLGGYYNEQFF. The CDR3 bases are TGTGCCAGCAGCTTAGGTGGTTACTACAATGAGCAGTTCTTC.

DNA for the CDR3: TGTGCCAGCAGCGCCACAGAGATCTACGAGCAGTACTTC. This encodes CASSATEIYEQYF. The chain combines TRBV7-2 with TRBJ2-7; D not certain. V shed 5 bases and J shed 3 bases, with 11 bases lying between them. The CDR3 has 13 residues. Germline V CDR1 and CDR2: SGHTA, FQGNSA.

The J gene is TRBJ2-7, the V gene TRBV28; 14 nucleotides line up with TRBD2. This CDR3 comprises 18 residues. J gave up 7 bases and V 3 bases, and 14 bases lay outside the gene matches. Germline-derived CDR1 and CDR2 are MDHEN and SYDVKM. CDR3 protein: CASSFLGPGLAGVSEQYF. CDR3 sequence (DNA): TGTGCCAGCAGTTTCCTCGGACCGGGACTAGCGGGAGTTAGTGAGCAGTACTTC.